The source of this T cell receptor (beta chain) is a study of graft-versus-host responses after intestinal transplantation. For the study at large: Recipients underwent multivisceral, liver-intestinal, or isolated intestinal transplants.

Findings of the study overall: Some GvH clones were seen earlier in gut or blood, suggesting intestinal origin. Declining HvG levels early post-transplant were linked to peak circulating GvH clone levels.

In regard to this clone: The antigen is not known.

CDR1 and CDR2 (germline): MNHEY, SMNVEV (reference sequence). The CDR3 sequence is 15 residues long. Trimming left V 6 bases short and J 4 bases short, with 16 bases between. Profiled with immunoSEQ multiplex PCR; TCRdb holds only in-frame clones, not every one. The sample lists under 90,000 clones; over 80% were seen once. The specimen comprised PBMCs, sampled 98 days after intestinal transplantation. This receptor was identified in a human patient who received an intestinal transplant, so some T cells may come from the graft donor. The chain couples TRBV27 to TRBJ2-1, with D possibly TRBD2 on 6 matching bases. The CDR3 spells CASRRLEAWYNEQFF. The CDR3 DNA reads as TGTGCCAGCAGAAGACTAGAAGCTTGGTACAATGAGCAGTTCTTC.